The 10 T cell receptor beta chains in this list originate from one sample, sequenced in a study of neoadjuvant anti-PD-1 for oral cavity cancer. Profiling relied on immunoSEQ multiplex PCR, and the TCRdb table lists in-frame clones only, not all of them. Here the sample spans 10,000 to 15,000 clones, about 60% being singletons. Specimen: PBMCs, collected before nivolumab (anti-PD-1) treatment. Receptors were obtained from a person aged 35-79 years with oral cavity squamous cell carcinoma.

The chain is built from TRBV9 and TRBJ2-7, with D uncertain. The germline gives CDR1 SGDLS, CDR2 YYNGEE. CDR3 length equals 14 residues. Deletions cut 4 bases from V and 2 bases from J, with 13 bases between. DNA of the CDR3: TGTGCCAGCAGCCCCCGCTTCGAGGCCTACGAGCAGTACTTC. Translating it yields CASSPRFEAYEQYF.

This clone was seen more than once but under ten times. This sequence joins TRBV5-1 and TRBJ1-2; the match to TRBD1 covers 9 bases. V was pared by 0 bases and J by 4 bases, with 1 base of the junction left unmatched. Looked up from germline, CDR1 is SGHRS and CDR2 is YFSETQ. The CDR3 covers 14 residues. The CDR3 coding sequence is TGCGCCAGCAGCTTGGAGGGACAGGGCTATGGCTACACCTTC. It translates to CASSLEGQGYGYTF.

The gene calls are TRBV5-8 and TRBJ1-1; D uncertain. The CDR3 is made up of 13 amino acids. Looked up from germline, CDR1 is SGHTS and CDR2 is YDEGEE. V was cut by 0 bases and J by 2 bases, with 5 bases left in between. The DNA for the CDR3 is TGTGCCAGCAGCTTGGGAGGAAACACTGAAGCTTTCTTT. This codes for CASSLGGNTEAFF.

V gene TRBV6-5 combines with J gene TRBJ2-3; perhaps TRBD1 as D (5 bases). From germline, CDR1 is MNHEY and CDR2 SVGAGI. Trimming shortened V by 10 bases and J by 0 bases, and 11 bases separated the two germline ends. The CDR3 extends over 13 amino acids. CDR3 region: CATRVLSTDTQYF. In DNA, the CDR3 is TGTGCCACCAGGGTCCTTAGCACAGATACGCAGTATTTT.

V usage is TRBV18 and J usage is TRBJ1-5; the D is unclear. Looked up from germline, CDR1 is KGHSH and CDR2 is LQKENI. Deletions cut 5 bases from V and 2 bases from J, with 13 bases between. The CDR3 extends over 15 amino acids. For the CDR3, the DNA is TGTGCCAGCTCAACAGATGGGATAGGCAATCAGCCCCAGCATTTT. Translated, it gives CASSTDGIGNQPQHF.

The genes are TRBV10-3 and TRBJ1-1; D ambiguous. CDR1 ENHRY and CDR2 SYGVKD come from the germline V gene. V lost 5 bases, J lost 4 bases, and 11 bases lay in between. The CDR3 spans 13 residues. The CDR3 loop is CAISILEGTEAFF. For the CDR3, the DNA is TGTGCCATCAGTATCCTTGAGGGCACTGAAGCTTTCTTT.

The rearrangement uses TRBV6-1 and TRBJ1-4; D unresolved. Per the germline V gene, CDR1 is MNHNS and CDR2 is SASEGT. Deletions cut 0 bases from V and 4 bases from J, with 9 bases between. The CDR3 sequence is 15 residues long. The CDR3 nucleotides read TGTGCCAGCAGTGAAGCTCGGCAGCTTAATGAAAAACTGTTTTTT. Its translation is CASSEARQLNEKLFF.

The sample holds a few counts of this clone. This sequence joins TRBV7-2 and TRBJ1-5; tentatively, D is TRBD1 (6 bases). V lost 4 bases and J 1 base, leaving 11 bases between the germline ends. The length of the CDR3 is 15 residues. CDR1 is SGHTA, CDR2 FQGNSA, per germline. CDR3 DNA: TGTGCCAGCAGCTCCACAGGGTGGAGCAATCAGCCCCAGCATTTT. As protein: CASSSTGWSNQPQHF.

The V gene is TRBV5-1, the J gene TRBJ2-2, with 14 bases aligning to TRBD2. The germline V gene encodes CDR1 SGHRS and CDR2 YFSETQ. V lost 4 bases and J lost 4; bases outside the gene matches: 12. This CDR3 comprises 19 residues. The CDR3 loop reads CASSTTAGLAGAVTGELFF. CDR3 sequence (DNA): TGCGCCAGCAGCACAACCGCGGGACTAGCGGGAGCGGTCACCGGGGAGCTGTTTTTT.

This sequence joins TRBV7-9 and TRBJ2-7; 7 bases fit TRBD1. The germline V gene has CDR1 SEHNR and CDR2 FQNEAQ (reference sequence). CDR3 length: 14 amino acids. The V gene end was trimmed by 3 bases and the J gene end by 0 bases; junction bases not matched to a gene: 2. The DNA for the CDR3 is TGTGCCAGCAGCTTGACAGGGTACTCCTACGAGCAGTACTTC. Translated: CASSLTGYSYEQYF.